The clone carrying this T cell receptor beta chain was counted once. These data come from a study of blood T cell repertoires in COVID-19. Germline assignment: CDR1 MDHEN and CDR2 SYDVKM. The ends lost 8 bases at V and 2 bases at J; junction bases unmatched: 26. The CDR3 extends over 21 amino acids. The method was immunoSEQ multiplex PCR; TCRdb's version includes in-frame clones alone and lacks a portion of them. The table lists around 100,000 clones, about 80% of them singletons. Specimen: peripheral blood. This chain joins TRBV28 and TRBJ2-7; 11 bases map to TRBD2. This receptor was taken from a human donor in a cohort sampled during active COVID-19. The CDR3 protein is CASLLRRAGWFSGGETYEQYF. CDR3 coding DNA: TGTGCCAGCCTACTCCGACGGGCAGGGTGGTTTAGCGGGGGGGAGACCTACGAGCAGTACTTC. Filled out from reference TRBV28 and TRBJ2-7, the complete variable domain reads DVKVTQSSRYLVKRTGEKVFLECVQDMDHENMFWYRQDPGLGLRLIYFSYDVKMKEKGDIPEGYSVSREKKERFSLILESASTNQTSMYLCASLLRRAGWFSGGETYEQYFGPGTRLTVT.